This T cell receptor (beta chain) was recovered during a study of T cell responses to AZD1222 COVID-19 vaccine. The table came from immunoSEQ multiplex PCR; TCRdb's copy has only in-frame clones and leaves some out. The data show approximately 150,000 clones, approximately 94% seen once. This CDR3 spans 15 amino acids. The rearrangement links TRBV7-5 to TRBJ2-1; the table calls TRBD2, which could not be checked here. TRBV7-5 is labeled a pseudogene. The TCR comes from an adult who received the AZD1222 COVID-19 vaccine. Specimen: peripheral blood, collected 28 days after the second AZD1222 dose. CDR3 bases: TGTGCCAGAAGCTTCGGCGGGAGCTCCTACAATGAGCAGTTCTTC. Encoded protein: CARSFGGSSYNEQFF.